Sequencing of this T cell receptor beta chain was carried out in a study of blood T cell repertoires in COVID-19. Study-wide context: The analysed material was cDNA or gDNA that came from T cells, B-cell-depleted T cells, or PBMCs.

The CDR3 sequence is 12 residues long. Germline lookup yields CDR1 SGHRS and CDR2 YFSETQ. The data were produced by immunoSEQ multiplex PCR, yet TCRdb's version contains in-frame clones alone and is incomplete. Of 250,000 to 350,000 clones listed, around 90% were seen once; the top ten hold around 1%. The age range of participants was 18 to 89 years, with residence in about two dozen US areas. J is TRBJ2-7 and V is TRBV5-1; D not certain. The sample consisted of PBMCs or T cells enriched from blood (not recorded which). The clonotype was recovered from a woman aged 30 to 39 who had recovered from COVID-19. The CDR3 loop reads CAYPLRVYEQYF. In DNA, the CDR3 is TGCGCTTACCCCCTGCGTGTGTACGAGCAGTACTTC.